This TCR beta chain derives from a study of regulatory T cells in long-lasting Graves disease. Building of the TCR beta libraries involved iRepertoire HTBI primers and Arm-PCR of CDR3 regions. One entry per CDR3 protein results from TCRdb running MiXCR on the multiplex PCR reads. The table includes 530,000 or so distinct CDR3 sequences, around 16% detected once. A few counts support this clonotype. A read error may be the cause here, since a much bigger clone is one base away. Time point specified: newly diagnosed GD, antithyroid drugs for less than 3 months. PBMCs provided the RNA from which the TCR library was made. Another study also made use of these data, one on T cells in Graves' hyperthyroidism and ophthalmopathy.

The receptor's source is a man between 18 and 29 years old with Graves disease. The specimen comprised peripheral blood mononuclear cells (PBMCs), sampled at new diagnosis, from a patient treated with antithyroid drugs.

CDR3 loop: CASSPQWAKLSEQCF. DNA of the CDR3: TGTGCCAGCAGTCCTCAGTGGGCGAAACTGAGCGAGCAGTGCTTC. This chain connects TRBV28 to TRBJ2-7; D is unclear. Germline V CDR1 and CDR2: MDHEN, SYDVKM. The CDR3 loop spans 15 amino acids.